The entry below describes one TCR beta chain. The V and J ends lost 5 bases and 8 bases respectively, with 15 bases between them. CDR3 length equals 13 residues. The germline V gene has CDR1 LNHDA and CDR2 SQIVND (reference sequence). These data come from a study of T cell changes during pregnancy in multiple sclerosis. The method was immunoSEQ multiplex PCR; TCRdb's version includes in-frame clones alone and lacks a portion of them. The data show about 43,000 clones, approximately 90% seen once. The origin of this receptor is a female donor with multiple sclerosis, enrolled in a pregnancy study. The sequenced sample consisted of PBMCs (not recorded whether the cells were cultured). The genes are TRBV19 and TRBJ1-1; no definite D call. This CDR3 is CASSSPNTLEAFF. The CDR3 bases are TGTGCCAGTAGTTCGCCGAACACTTTGGAAGCTTTCTTT.